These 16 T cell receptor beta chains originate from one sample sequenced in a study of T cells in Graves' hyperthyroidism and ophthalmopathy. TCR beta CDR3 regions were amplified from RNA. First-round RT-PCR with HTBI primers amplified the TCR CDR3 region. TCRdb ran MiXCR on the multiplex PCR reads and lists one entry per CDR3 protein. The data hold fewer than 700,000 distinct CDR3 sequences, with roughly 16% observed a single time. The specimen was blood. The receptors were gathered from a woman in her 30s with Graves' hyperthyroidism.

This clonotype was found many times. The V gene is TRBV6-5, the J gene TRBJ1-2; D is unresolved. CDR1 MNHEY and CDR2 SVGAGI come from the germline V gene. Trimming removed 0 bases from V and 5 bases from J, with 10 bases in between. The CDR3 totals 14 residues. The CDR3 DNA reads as TGTGCCAGCAGTTACTCCGGGGTACGGTATGGCTACACCTTC. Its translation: CASSYSGVRYGYTF.

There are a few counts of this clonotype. The CDR3 region has the DNA TGTGCCAGTAGTATCGGTCAGGGTGGGCAGCCCCAGCATTTT. It specifies CASSIGQGGQPQHF. The rearrangement uses TRBV19 and TRBJ1-5; possibly TRBD1 for D (5 bases). V shed 3 bases and J shed 7 bases, with 13 bases lying between them. This CDR3 is built from 14 residues. Germline V gene lookup returns CDR1 LNHDA and CDR2 SQIVND (reference sequence).

For the CDR3, the DNA is TGTGCCAGCAGCTCCCCAGGGGTTTACTACGAGCAGTACTTC. Its protein product is CASSSPGVYYEQYF. J is TRBJ2-7 and V is TRBV7-2; D is possibly TRBD1 (6 bases). V gave up 4 bases and J gave up 3 bases, with 13 bases separating them. Germline V gene lookup returns CDR1 SGHTA and CDR2 FQGNSA. This CDR3 is built from 14 residues.

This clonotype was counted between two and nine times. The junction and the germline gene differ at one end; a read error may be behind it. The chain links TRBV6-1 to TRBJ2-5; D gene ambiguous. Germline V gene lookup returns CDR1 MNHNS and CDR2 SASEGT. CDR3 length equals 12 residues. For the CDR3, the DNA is TGTGTCAGCAAAGTGTTCGATGGGACCCAGTACTTC. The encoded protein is CVSKVFDGTQYF.

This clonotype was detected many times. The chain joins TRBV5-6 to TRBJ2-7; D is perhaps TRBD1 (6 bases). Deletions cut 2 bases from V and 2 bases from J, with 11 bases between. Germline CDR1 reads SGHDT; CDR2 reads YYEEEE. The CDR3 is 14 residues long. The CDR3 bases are TGTGCCAGCAGCTTCGGGACAAAGACCTACGAGCAGTACTTC. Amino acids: CASSFGTKTYEQYF.

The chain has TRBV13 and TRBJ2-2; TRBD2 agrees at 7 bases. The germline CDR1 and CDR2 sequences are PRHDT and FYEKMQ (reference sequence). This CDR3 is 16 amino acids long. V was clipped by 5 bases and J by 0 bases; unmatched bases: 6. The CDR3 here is CASSPQAGTNTGELFF. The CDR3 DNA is TGTGCCAGCAGCCCACAAGCGGGGACGAACACCGGGGAGCTGTTTTTT.

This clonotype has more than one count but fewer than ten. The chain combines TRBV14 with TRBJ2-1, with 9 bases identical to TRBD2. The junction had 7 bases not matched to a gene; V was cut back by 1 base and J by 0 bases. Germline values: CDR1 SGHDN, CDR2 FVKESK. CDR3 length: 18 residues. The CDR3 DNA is TGTGCCAGCAGCCAAGCTCAGCGGGAGGCCAACTCCTACAATGAGCAGTTCTTC. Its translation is CASSQAQREANSYNEQFF.

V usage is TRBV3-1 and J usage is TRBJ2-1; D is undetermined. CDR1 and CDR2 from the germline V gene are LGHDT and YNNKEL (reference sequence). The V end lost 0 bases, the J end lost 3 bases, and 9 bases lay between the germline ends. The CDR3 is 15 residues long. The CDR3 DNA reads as TGTGCCAGCAGCCAAGATAACAGCTACTACAATGAGCAGTTCTTC. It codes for CASSQDNSYYNEQFF.

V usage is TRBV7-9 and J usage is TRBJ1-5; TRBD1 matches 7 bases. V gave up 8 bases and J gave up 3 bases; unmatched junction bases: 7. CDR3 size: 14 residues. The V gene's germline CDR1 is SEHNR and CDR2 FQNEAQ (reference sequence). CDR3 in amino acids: CASSQTGANQPQHF. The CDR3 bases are TGTGCCAGCTCCCAAACAGGGGCCAATCAGCCCCAGCATTTT.

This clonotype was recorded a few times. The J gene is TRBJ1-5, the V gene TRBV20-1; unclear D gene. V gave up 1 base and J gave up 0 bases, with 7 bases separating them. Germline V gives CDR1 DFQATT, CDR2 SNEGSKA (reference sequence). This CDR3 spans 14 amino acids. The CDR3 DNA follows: TGCAGTGCTAGAGTACGGGATAGCAATCAGCCCCAGCATTTT. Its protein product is CSARVRDSNQPQHF.

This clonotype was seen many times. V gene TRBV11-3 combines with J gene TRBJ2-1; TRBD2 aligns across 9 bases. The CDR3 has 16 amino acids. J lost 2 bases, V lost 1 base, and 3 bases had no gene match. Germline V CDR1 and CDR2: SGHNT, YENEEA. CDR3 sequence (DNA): TGTGCCAGCAGCTTAGGTGGCGGGGGGGCCTACAATGAGCAGTTCTTC. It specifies CASSLGGGGAYNEQFF. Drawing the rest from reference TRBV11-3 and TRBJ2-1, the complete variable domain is EAGVVQSPRYKIIEKKQPVAFWCNPISGHNTLYWYLQNLGQGPELLIRYENEEAVDDSQLPKDRFSAERLKGVDSTLKIQPAELGDSAVYLCASSLGGGGAYNEQFFGPGTRLTVL.

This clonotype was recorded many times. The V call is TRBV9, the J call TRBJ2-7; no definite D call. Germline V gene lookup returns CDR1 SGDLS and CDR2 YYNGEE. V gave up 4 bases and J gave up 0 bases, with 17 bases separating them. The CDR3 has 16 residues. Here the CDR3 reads CASSPSSEEFSYEQYF. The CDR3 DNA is TGTGCCAGCAGCCCATCGAGTGAGGAGTTCTCCTACGAGCAGTACTTC. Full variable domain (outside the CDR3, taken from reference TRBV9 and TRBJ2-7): DSGVTQTPKHLITATGQRVTLRCSPRSGDLSVYWYQQSLDQGLQFLIQYYNGEERAKGNILERFSAQQFPDLHSELNLSSLELGDSALYFCASSPSSEEFSYEQYFGPGTRLTVT.

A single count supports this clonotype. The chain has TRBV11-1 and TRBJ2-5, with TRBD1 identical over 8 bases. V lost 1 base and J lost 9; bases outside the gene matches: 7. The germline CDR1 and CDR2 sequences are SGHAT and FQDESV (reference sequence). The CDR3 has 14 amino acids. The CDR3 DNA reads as TGTGCCAGCAGCTTAGTGCAGGGGGCTAAGTCCCAGTACTTC. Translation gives CASSLVQGAKSQYF. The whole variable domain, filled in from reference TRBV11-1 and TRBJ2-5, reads EAEVAQSPRYKITEKSQAVAFWCDPISGHATLYWYRQILGQGPELLVQFQDESVVDDSQLPKDRFSAERLKGVDSTLKIQPAELGDSAMYLCASSLVQGAKSQYFGPGTRLLVL.

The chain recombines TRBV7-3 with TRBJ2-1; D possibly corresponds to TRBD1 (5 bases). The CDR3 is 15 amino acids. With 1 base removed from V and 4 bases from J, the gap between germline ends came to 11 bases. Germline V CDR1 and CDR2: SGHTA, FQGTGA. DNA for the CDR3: TGTGCCAGCAGCTTAAAGGGGAATGGGTACAATGAGCAGTTCTTC. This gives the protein CASSLKGNGYNEQFF.

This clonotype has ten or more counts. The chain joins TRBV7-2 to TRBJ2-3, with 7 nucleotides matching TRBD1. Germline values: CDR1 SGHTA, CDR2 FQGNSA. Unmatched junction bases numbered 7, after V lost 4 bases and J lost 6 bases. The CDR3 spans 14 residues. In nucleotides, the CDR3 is TGTGCCAGCAGCTCCTTCGGACAGGTCGATACGCAGTATTTT. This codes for CASSSFGQVDTQYF.

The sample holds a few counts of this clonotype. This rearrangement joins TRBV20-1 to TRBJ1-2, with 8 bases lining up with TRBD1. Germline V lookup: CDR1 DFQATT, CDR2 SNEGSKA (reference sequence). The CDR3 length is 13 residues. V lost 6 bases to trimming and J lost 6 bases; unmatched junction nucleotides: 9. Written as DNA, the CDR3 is TGCAGTGCCCAGGACAGGGCGCGGAATGGCTACACCTTC. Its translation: CSAQDRARNGYTF.